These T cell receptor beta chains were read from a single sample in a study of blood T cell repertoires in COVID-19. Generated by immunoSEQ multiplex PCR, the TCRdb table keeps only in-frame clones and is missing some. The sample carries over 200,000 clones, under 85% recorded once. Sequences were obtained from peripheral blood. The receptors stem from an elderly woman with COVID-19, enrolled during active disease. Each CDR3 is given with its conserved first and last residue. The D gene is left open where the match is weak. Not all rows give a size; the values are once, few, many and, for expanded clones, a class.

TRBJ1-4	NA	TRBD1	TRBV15	TGTGCCACCAGCAGCCCCTTACAGGGGGCGCGTGGAAAACTGTTTTTT	CATSSPLQGARGKLFF
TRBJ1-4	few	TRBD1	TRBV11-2	TGTGCCAGCAGACGGGACAGCCCTAATGAAAAACTGTTTTTT	CASRRDSPNEKLFF
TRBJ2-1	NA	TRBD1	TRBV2	TGTGCCAGCAGTGTTGAGGGACAGCAAAATGAGCAGTTCTTC	CASSVEGQQNEQFF
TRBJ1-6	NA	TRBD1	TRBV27	TGTGCCAGCAGTCGGGGACAGGGTAGTTCACCCCTCCACTTT	CASSRGQGSSPLHF
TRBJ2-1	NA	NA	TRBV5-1	TGCGCCAGCAGCTTGGAGGCAGGGCGATTCAATGAGCAGTTCTTC	CASSLEAGRFNEQFF
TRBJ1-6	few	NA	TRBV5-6	TGTGCCAGCAGCTTTGGAGTTAATGATTCACCCCTCCACTTT	CASSFGVNDSPLHF
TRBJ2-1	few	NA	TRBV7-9	TGTGCCAGCAGCCCCCGAGGGGGGGAGTTACGGGAGCAGTTCTTC	CASSPRGGELREQFF
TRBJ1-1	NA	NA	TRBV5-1	TGCGCCAGCAGCCTAGGGGCAATGAACACTGAAGCTTTCTTT	CASSLGAMNTEAFF
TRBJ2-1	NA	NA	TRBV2	TGTGCCAGCAGTGAGAGGAAGCGCTCCCTCTACAATGAGCAGTTCTTC	CASSERKRSLYNEQFF
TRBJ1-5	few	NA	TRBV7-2	TGTGCCAGCAGCTTCGGGTCCGGCAATCAGCCCCAGCATTTT	CASSFGSGNQPQHF
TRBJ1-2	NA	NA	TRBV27	TGTGCCAGCAGTTTATCGTGGGGGGGACCTTATGGCTACACCTTC	CASSLSWGGPYGYTF
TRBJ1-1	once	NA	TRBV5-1	TGCGCCAGCAGCTTGGCCTCTGGACAGAACACTGAAGCTTTCTTT	CASSLASGQNTEAFF
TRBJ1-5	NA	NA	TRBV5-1	TGCGCCAGCAGCTTGGACTTCGCAGGGAAGGGGCCCCAGCATTTT	CASSLDFAGKGPQHF
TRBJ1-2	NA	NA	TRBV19	TGTGCCAGTAGTATAAGGGGCCTCACCGGCTACACCTTC	CASSIRGLTGYTF
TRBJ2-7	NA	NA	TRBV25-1	TGTGCCAGCAGTGCCCTTTTCGGGGAGCAGTACTTC	CASSALFGEQYF
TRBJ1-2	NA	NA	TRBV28	TGTGCCAGCAGTTTACTGGTCAGTTATGGCTACACCTTC	CASSLLVSYGYTF
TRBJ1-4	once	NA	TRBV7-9	TGTGCCAGCAGCTTAGGGCGGACAGCTCTTAATGAAAAACTGTTTTTT	CASSLGRTALNEKLFF
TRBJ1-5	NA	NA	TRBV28	TGTGCCAGCCGCGGGGGGCACAATCAGCCCCAGCATTTT	CASRGGHNQPQHF
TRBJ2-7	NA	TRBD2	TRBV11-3	TGTGCCAGCAGCTACCCAGCGGGAAGCTCCTACGAGCAGTACTTC	CASSYPAGSSYEQYF
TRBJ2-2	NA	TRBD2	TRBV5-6	TGTGCCAGCAGCTTGCGGCTCCTTCGGCTAGCGGGAGACACCGGGGAGCTGTTTTTT	CASSLRLLRLAGDTGELFF
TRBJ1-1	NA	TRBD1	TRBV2	TGTGCCAGCAGTGTCCGACAGGGGCCCTTGAACACTGAAGCTTTCTTT	CASSVRQGPLNTEAFF
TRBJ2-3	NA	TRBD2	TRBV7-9	TGTGCCAGCAGCCCCCCGGGGGGGGTCACAGATACGCAGTATTTT	CASSPPGGVTDTQYF
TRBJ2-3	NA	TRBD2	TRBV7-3	TGTGCCAGCAGCTTACTGGGACTAGCGGGGGATGGGGATACGCAGTATTTT	CASSLLGLAGDGDTQYF
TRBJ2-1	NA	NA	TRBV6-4	TGTGCCAGCAGTGATCCCCCCACCAGGTTCTTC	CASSDPPTRFF
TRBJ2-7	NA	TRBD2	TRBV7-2	TGTGCCAGCAGCTTAGTCCCCTGGGCGGGAGGCGAGCAGTACTTC	CASSLVPWAGGEQYF
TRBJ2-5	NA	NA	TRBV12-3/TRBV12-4	TGTGCCAGCAGTTTAGGACTGGAGACCCAGTACTTC	CASSLGLETQYF
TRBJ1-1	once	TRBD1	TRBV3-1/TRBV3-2	TGTGCCAGCACTCCAGGGGGCGAGAGGCACACTGAAGCTTTCTTT	CASTPGGERHTEAFF
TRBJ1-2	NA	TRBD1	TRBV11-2	TGTGCCAGCACCTTGGACAGGATACACTATGGCTACACCTTC	CASTLDRIHYGYTF
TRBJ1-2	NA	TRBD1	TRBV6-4	TGTGCCAGCAGTGACATCTGGGACAGGGGTGGCTACACCTTC	CASSDIWDRGGYTF
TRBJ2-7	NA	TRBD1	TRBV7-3	TGTGCCAGCAGCTTAGCACAGGGGTCACACGAGCAGTACTTC	CASSLAQGSHEQYF
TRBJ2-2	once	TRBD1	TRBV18	TGTGCCAGCTCACCACCAGAAGGGGGCCTCTACACCGGGGAGCTGTTTTTT	CASSPPEGGLYTGELFF
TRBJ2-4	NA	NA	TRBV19	TGTGCCAGTAGTATCGGTAGCGCCAAAAACATTCAGTACTTC	CASSIGSAKNIQYF
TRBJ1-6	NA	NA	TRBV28	TGTGCCAGCCATTCCCAGGGGTATAATTCACCCCTCCACTTT	CASHSQGYNSPLHF
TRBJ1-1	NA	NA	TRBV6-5	TGTGCCAGCAGCTATCAGGGCTTAGCTTTCTTT	CASSYQGLAFF
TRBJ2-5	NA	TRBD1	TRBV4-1	TGCGCCAGCAGCCAAGACCGGGACAGGGCGACCCAGTACTTC	CASSQDRDRATQYF
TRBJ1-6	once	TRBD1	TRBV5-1	TGCGCCAGCAGCCTGGGGGACAGGAGCTCCTATAATTCACCCCTCCACTTT	CASSLGDRSSYNSPLHF
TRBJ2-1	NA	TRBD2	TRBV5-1	TGCGCCAGCAGCTACGGGACTAGCGATGAGCAGTTCTTC	CASSYGTSDEQFF
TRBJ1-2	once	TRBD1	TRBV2	TGTGCCAGCAGTGAGGCCAGGGGGTATGGCTACACCTTC	CASSEARGYGYTF
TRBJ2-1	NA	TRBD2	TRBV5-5	TGTGCCAGCAGCCTCGAACTAGCGGCTTCCTACAATGAGCAGTTCTTC	CASSLELAASYNEQFF
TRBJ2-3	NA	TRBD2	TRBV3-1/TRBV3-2	TGTGCCAGCAGCCTAAGAGGGCGGGGGAGCACAGATACGCAGTATTTT	CASSLRGRGSTDTQYF
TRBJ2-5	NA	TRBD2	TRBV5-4	TGTGCCACCATCGTTAGCGGGGGACAAGAGACCCAGTACTTC	CATIVSGGQETQYF
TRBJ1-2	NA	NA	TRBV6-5	TGTGCCAGCAGTTACTCCACACCTGGCTACACCTTC	CASSYSTPGYTF
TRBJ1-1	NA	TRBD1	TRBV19	TGTGCCAGTACAGGGGGCTTGAACACTGAAGCTTTCTTT	CASTGGLNTEAFF